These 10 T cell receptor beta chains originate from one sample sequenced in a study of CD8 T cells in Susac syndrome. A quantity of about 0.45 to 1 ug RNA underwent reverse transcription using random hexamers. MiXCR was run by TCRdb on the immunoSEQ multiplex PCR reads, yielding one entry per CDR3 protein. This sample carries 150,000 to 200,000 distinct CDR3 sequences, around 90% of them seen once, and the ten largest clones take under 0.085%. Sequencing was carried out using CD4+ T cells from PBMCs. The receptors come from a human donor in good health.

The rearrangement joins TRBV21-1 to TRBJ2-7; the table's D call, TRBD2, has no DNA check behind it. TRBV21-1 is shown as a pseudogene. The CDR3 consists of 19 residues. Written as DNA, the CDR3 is TGTGCCAGCAGCAAAGCTCAGGTCTTAGCGGGAGGGGCACCTTACGAGCAGTACTTC. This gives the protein CASSKAQVLAGGAPYEQYF.

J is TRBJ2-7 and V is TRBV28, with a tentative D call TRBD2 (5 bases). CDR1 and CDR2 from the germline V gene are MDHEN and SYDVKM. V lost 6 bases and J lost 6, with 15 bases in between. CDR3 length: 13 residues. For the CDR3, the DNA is TGTGCCAGCAGGAGAGTAGGTGGAGGCGAGCAGTACTTC. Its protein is CASRRVGGGEQYF.

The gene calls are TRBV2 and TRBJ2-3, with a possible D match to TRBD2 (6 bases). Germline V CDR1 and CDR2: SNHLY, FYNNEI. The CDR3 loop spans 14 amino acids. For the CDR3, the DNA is TGTGCTCACGCAGCGGGCAGTGGTGCAGATACGCAGTATTTT. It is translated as CAHAAGSGADTQYF.

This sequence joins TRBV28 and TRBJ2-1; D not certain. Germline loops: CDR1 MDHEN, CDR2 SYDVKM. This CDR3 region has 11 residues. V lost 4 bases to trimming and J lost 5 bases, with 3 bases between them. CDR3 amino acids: CASSSDNEQFF. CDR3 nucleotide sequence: TGTGCCAGCAGTTCTGACAATGAGCAGTTCTTC.

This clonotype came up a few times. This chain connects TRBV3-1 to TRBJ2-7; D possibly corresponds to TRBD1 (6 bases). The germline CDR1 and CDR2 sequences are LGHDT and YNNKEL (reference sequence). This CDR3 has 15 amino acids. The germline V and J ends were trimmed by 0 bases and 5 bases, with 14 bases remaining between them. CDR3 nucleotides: TGTGCCAGCAGCCAAGACTCCGGGACAAAGGACGAGCAGTACTTC. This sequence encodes CASSQDSGTKDEQYF.

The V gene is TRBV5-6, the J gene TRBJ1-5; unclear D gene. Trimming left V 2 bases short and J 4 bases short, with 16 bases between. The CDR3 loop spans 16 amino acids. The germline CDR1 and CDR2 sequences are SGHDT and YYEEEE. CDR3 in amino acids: CASSLGGLLGNQPQHF. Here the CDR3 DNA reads TGTGCCAGCAGCTTAGGAGGGCTCTTGGGAAATCAGCCCCAGCATTTT.

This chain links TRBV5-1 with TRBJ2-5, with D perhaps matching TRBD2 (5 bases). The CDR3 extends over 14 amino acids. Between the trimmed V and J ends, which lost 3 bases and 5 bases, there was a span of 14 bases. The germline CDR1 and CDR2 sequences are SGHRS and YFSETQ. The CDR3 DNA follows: TGCGCCAGCAGCTCGGCGGGCAGGAGGGAGACCCAGTACTTC. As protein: CASSSAGRRETQYF.

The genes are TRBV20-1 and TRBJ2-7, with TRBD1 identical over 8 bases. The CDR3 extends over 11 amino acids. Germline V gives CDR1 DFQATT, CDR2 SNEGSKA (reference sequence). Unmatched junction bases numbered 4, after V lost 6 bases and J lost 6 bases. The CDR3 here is CSARTGIEQYF. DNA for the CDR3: TGCAGTGCAAGGACAGGGATCGAGCAGTACTTC.

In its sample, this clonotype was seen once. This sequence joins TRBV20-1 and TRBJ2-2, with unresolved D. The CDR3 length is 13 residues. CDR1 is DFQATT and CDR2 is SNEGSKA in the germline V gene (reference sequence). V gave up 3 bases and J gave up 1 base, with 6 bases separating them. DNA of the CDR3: TGCAGTGCTAGGAAGGGGAACACCGGGGAGCTGTTTTTT. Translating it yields CSARKGNTGELFF.

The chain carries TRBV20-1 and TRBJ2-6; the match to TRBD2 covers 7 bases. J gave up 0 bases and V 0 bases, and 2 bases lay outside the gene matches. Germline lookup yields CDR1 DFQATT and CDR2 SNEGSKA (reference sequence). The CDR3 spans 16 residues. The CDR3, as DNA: TGCAGTGCTAGAGATTCTAGCGGCTCTGGGGCCAACGTCCTGACTTTC. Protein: CSARDSSGSGANVLTF.